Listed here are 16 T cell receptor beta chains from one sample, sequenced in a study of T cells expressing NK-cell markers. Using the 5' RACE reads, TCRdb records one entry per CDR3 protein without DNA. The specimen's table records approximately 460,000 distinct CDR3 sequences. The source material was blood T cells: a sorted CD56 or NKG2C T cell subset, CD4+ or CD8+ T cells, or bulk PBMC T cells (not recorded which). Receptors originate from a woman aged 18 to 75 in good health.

CDR3 amino acids: CASSLGQGKRTDTQYF. V and J are TRBV5-1 and TRBJ2-3; there is no DNA to check the TCRdb D call of TRBD1. This CDR3 spans 16 amino acids. Germline-derived CDR1 and CDR2 are SGHRS and YFSETQ.

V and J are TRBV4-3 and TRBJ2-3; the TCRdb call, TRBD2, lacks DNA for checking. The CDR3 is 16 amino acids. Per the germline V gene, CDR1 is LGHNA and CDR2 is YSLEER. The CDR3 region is CASSQDPSGGSDTQYF.

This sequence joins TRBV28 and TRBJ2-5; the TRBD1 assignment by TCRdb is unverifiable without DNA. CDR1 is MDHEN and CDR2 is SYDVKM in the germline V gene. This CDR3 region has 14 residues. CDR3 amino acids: CASSANRGAETQYF.

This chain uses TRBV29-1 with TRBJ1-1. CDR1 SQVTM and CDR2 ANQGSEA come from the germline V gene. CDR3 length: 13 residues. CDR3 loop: CSVEAGQNTEAFF.

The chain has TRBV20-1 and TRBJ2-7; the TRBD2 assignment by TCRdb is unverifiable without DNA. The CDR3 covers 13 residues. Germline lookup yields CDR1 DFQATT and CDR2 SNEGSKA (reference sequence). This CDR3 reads CSATDMRDYEQYF.

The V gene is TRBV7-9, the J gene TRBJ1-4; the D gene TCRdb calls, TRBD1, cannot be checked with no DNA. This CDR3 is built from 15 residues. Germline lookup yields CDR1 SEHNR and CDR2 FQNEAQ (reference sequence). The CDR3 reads CASSLGQPEGEKLFF.

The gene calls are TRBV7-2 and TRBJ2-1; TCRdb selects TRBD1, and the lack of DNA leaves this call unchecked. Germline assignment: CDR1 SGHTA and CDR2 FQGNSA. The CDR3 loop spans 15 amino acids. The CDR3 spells CASRRKGGRDNEQFF.

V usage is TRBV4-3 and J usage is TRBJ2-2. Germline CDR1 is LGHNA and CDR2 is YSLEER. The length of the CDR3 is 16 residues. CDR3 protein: CASSQDLLEDTGELFF.

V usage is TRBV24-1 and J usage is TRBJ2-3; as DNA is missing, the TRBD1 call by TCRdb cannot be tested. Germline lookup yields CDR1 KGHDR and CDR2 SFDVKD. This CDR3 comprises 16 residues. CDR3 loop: CATSEYGTVSTDTQYF.

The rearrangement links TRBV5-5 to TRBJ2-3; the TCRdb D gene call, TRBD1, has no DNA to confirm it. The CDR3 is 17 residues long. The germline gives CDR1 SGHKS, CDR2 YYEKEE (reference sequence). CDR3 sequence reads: CASSLSRLRPDTDTQYF.

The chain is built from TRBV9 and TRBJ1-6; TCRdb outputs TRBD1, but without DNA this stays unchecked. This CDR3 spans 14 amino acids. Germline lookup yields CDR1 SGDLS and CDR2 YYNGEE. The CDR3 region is CASSVQGDNSPLHF.

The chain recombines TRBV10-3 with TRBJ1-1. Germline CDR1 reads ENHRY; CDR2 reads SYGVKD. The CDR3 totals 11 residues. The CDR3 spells CAIGSDERAFF.

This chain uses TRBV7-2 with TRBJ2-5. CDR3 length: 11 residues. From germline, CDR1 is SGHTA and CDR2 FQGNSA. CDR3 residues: CASSLVETQYF.

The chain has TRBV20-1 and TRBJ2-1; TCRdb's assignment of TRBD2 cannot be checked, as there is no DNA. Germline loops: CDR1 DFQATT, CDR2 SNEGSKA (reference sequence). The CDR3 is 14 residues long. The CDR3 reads CSVIVWGGPGEQFF.

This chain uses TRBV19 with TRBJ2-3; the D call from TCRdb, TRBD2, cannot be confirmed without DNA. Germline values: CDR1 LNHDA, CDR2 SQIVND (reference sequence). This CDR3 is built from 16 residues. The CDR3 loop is CASSPVSSGSRNTQYF. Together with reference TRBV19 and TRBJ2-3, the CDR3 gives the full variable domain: DGGITQSPKYLFRKEGQNVTLSCEQNLNHDAMYWYRQDPGQGLRLIYYSQIVNDFQKGDIAEGYSVSREKKESFPLTVTSAQKNPTAFYLCASSPVSSGSRNTQYFGPGTRLTVL.

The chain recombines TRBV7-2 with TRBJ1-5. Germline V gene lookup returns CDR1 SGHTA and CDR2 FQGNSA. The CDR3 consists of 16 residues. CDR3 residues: CASSLVPRDSNQPQHF.